This T cell receptor beta chain is drawn from a study of OX40 agonist ivuxolimab in advanced cancers. Notes on the study in general: A proportion of nonresponders additionally exhibited low normalized T-cell clonal expansion. The antigen specificity of the peripheral T cells (those that were expanded) was not determined. CD8+ T cells were the subset that, on average, had more expanded clones than CD4+.

This CDR3 spans 17 amino acids. Germline CDR1 SQVTM, CDR2 ANQGSEA. Germline trimming cut 6 bases from V and 1 base from J; bases unmatched to any gene: 16. Using immunoSEQ multiplex PCR, the repertoire was profiled, and TCRdb retains in-frame clones only, with some absent. The data hold some 58,000 clones, with 70% to 90% observed a single time. A note on this clone: What it binds is not known.

The specimen comprised CD4+ or CD8+ T cells sorted from blood, sampled in a trial of the OX40 agonist ivuxolimab. The V call is TRBV29-1, the J call TRBJ1-1; 8 bases are a match to TRBD1. The TCR sequence derives from an adult with an advanced solid tumor such as melanoma, head and neck, liver or kidney cancer. CDR3 nucleotides: TGCAGCGTCCCAGAGACCCGAGGACAGGGCACGAACACTGAAGCTTTCTTT. This encodes CSVPETRGQGTNTEAFF.